The present entry profiles one T cell receptor (beta chain) with its context. In this sample, this clonotype turned up many times. Its antigen has not been determined. Qualities for individual bases were not recorded, and no much larger clone is one base off. Ophthalmopathy patients had moderately to severely active disease, Clinical Activity Score of at least 3, NOSPECS grade of at least 4, and duration under 3 months. The study excluded patients with uncontrolled infections, other autoimmune diseases, pregnancy or lactation. Clinical symptoms, serum thyroxine and TRAb, thyroid ultrasound, and orbital computed tomography formed the basis for the diagnoses. Ficoll-Paque density gradient centrifugation was used to isolate PBMCs from 8.5 to 10 ml of fresh peripheral blood. Total RNA was extracted using Trizol reagent, and RNA quality was assessed on an Agilent 2100 Bioanalyzer. The TCR beta CDR3 regions were amplified from RNA transcripts. A first-round RT-PCR of the TCR CDR3 used the HTBI primer set with the Qiagen OneStep RT-PCR kit. A second multiplex PCR round built the libraries, followed by size selection and purification. Paired-end sequencing of the libraries was performed with 100 bp reads on an Illumina HiSeq2000. Under the source paper's analysis protocol: SOAPnuke was used to process the raw data, throwing out any read that contained adapters or uncalled bases, had a mean Phred below 15, or lacked an exact constant-primer or identifier match. COPE v1.2.5 was used to merge high-quality paired reads, and clonotypes were defined as unique nucleotide sequences. Clonotypes were aligned to IMGT TRBV, TRBD and TRBJ reference segments using MiTCR v1.1. The analysis included only V-J combinations with a frequency above 0.0001, which together covered over 98% of the repertoires. A TCS score was defined as the ratio of F50 (clonal expansion) to E x V (chaos), with BLOSUM62-based TCRdist applied between CDR3 peptides within each V-J. Welch's t-statistics and random forest reduced 500 to 550 V-J features to 10 to 15, which were used in a naive Bayes classifier (R e1071). TCRdb reran the public reads through fastp at Q25 and MiXCR, keeping productive beta chains. Every distinct CDR3 protein forms one entry, paired with its most common genes and DNA. TCRdb's processing, not the authors' own work, is the source of the V and J calls. Counted in this sample were hundreds of thousands of distinct CDR3 sequences; about 14% of them appeared once. Jointly, the top ten make up under 15% of the sample.

The entry originates in a study of T cells in Graves' hyperthyroidism and ophthalmopathy (dated by TCRdb to between 2018 and 2021). In terms of the full investigation: Peripheral blood samples were taken at initial diagnosis, before any treatment was given. To identify TCR V-J signatures that set the groups apart, the researchers used a discovery cohort of 90 to 100 patients, made up of about 44 with Graves' ophthalmopathy and about 59 with stable Graves' hyperthyroidism. Prospective prediction of ophthalmopathy was tested in an independent validation cohort of approximately 19 hyperthyroidism patients and some 17 patients who later progressed to ophthalmopathy. For training and testing, the roughly 97 patients in the discovery cohort were randomly divided in a 7:3 ratio. In addition, the study compared T-cell repertoires in thyroid tissue and in blood from five or six Graves' hyperthyroidism patients. After sampling, hyperthyroidism patients received methimazole starting at 30 mg daily, and ophthalmopathy patients received high-dose intravenous methylprednisolone. The paper describes TCR Vbeta CDR3 sequencing of around 130 peripheral blood samples, made up of around 41 ophthalmopathy patients, 70 to 75 hyperthyroidism patients and around 17 progressor patients. What the research found in general, with its limitations: A model built on a 13 V-J signature distinguished ophthalmopathy from stable hyperthyroidism, reaching around 88% sensitivity and about 81% specificity in cross-validation and 80%/75% in testing. Blood samples also contained most of the expanded thyroid clonotypes (frequency above 0.001), which suggests that blood repertoires may reflect thyroid immune responses. Sample size was not statistically predetermined, and blinding of investigators to group allocation was not performed. In validation, progression to ophthalmopathy was predicted by the model with more than 65% sensitivity and around 75% specificity, a median of approximately 6.5 months before onset.

The sample was blood. The receptor comes from a woman aged 45 to 65 with Graves' ophthalmopathy.

The CDR3 region reads CASSSGTSVHEQYF. The nucleotides are TGTGCCAGCAGTTCCGGGACTAGCGTCCACGAGCAGTACTTC. The chain employs TRBV6-1 and TRBJ2-7; TRBD2 fits 10 bases in the junction. CDR1 and CDR2, per the germline V gene, are MNHNS and SASEGT. The germline V and J ends show losses of 5 bases and 5 bases respectively, and no gene match explains 6 bases of the junction. The CDR3 sequence holds 14 residues, the cysteine and phenylalanine included. The sequence is cut down to CDR3 DNA, 42 bases in frame from base 1.